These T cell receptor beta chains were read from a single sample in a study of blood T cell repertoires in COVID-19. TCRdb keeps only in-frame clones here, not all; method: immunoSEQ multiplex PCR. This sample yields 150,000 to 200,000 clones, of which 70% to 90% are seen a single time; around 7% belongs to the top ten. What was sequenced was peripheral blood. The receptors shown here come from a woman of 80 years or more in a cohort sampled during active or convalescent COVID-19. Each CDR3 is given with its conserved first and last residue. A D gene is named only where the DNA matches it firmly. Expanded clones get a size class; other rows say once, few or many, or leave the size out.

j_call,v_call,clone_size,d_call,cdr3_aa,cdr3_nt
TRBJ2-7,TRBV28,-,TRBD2,CASTSGTLGGEQYF,TGTGCCAGCACCTCCGGTACACTCGGGGGGGAGCAGTACTTC
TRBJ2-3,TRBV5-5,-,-,CASSLKSTDTQYF,TGTGCCAGCAGCTTGAAGAGTACGGATACGCAGTATTTT
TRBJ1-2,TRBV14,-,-,CASSRGKAHF,TGTGCCAGCAGTCGGGGAAAGGCCCACTTC
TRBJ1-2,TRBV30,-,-,CAWSAQGYGYTF,TGTGCCTGGAGTGCACAGGGTTACGGCTACACCTTC
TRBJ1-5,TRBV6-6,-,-,CASSYRGPDQPQHF,TGTGCCAGCAGTTACCGAGGCCCTGATCAGCCCCAGCATTTT
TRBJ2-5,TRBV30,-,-,CAWSVELYMVSETQYF,TGTGCCTGGAGTGTAGAGCTATATATGGTATCGGAGACCCAGTACTTC
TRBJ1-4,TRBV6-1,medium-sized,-,CASSERAGENEKLFF,TGTGCCAGCAGTGAAAGGGCGGGGGAAAATGAAAAACTGTTTTTT
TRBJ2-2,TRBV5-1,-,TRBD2,CASSKAGGNTGELFF,TGCGCCAGCAGCAAAGCGGGAGGGAACACCGGGGAGCTGTTTTTT
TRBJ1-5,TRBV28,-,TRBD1,CASSWGNGQVTFQPQHF,TGTGCCAGCAGCTGGGGAAACGGACAGGTAACGTTTCAGCCCCAGCATTTT
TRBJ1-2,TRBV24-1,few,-,CATSDSGRVFNGYTF,TGTGCCACCAGTGATTCTGGCAGGGTTTTCAATGGCTACACCTTC
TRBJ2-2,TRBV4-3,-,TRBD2,CASRLAGNTGELFF,TGCGCCAGCAGACTAGCGGGGAACACCGGGGAGCTGTTTTTT
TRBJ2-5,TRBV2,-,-,CASSEERSETQYF,TGTGCCAGCAGTGAGGAGAGGTCAGAGACCCAGTACTTC
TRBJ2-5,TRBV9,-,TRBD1,CASSATGTGQETQYF,TGTGCCAGCAGCGCGACAGGGACAGGCCAAGAGACCCAGTACTTC
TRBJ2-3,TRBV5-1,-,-,CASSPTGSHTDTQYF,TGCGCCAGCAGCCCAACAGGGTCTCACACAGATACGCAGTATTTT
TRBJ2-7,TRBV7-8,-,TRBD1,CASSRDRGFYEQYF,TGTGCCAGCAGCCGGGACAGGGGTTTCTACGAGCAGTACTTC
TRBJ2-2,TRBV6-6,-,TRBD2,CATLGGMYTGELFF,TGTGCCACCCTCGGGGGGATGTACACCGGGGAGCTGTTTTTT
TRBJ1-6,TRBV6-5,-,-,CASTFARATSPLHF,TGTGCCAGCACCTTTGCCAGGGCGACTTCACCCCTCCACTTT
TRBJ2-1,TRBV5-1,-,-,CASSFTGTSTLSSYNEQFF,TGCGCCAGCAGCTTTACTGGGACTTCCACCCTTAGCTCCTACAATGAGCAGTTCTTC
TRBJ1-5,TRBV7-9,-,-,CASSLGGQHNQPQHF,TGTGCCAGCAGCTTAGGGGGCCAGCACAATCAGCCCCAGCATTTT
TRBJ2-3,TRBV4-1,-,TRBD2,CASSQGALAGVVDTQYF,TGCGCCAGCAGCCAAGGGGCCCTAGCGGGAGTGGTAGATACGCAGTATTTT
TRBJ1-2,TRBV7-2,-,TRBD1,CASSLDRAGRGYTF,TGTGCCAGCAGCTTGGACAGGGCCGGACGGGGCTACACCTTC
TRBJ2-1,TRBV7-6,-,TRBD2,CASTVSGGSSYNEQFF,TGTGCCAGCACCGTAAGCGGGGGAAGCTCCTACAATGAGCAGTTCTTC
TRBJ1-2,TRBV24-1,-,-,CATSGETANYGYTF,TGTGCCACCAGTGGCGAAACAGCTAACTATGGCTACACCTTC
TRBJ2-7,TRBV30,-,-,CAWSVSQVYEQYF,TGTGCCTGGAGTGTATCACAGGTCTACGAGCAGTACTTC
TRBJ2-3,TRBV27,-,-,CASSLSGPGYLWATDTQYF,TGTGCCAGCAGTTTATCCGGCCCCGGCTACCTCTGGGCCACAGATACGCAGTATTTT
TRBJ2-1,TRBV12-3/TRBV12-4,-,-,CASQYRFEQFF,TGTGCCAGTCAGTACCGTTTTGAGCAGTTCTTC
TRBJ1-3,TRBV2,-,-,CAGSLDRRPGNTIYF,TGTGCCGGATCACTTGACAGGCGTCCTGGAAACACCATATATTTT